This is a list of T cell receptor beta chains from one sample in a study of blood T cell repertoires in COVID-19. Measured with immunoSEQ multiplex PCR; TCRdb has only the in-frame clones, and not every one. Here the sample spans fewer than 70,000 clones, 84% being singletons. The sample comprised peripheral blood. The origin of the receptors is a man between 45 and 60 years old with active COVID-19. CDR3s include the opening cysteine and the closing phenylalanine or tryptophan. The D gene is left open where the match is weak. Expanded clones are given a class, and other clones once, few, many or no size at all.

NA	TRBD1	TRBV4-2	TRBJ1-2	15	CASSLLEQGFNGYTF	TGTGCCAGCAGCCTACTAGAACAGGGGTTCAATGGCTACACCTTC
NA	TRBD2	TRBV5-1	TRBJ2-5	15	CASSFLAGSGETQYF	TGCGCCAGCAGCTTCCTAGCGGGAAGCGGCGAGACCCAGTACTTC
NA	TRBD1	TRBV29-1	TRBJ2-7	13	CSVTQGAPYEQYF	TGCAGCGTCACACAGGGGGCCCCCTACGAGCAGTACTTC
NA	NA	TRBV11-2	TRBJ2-5	14	CASSRDSVGSSQYF	TGTGCCAGCAGCCGGGACTCGGTCGGATCGTCCCAGTACTTC
NA	NA	TRBV9	TRBJ2-5	15	CASSVDGTLQETQYF	TGTGCCAGCAGCGTAGACGGGACACTCCAAGAGACCCAGTACTTC
NA	NA	TRBV30	TRBJ2-1	12	CAWGTEYNEQFF	TGTGCCTGGGGGACTGAATACAATGAGCAGTTCTTC
NA	TRBD2	TRBV19	TRBJ2-1	17	CASSILSSGGSYNEQFF	TGTGCCAGTAGTATCCTTTCTAGCGGGGGATCCTACAATGAGCAGTTCTTC
NA	TRBD1	TRBV7-9	TRBJ2-1	17	CASSSKGTGRGWNEQFF	TGTGCCAGCAGCTCGAAGGGGACAGGGCGAGGTTGGAATGAGCAGTTCTTC
NA	NA	TRBV19	TRBJ1-6	13	CASRPQPNSPLHF	TGTGCCAGCAGGCCCCAACCGAATTCACCCCTCCACTTT
NA	NA	TRBV27	TRBJ2-4	15	CASADSWVAKNIQYF	TGTGCCAGCGCAGACTCCTGGGTAGCCAAAAACATTCAGTACTTC
NA	TRBD1	TRBV5-5	TRBJ1-6	15	CASSSWDRINSPLHF	TGTGCCAGCAGCTCATGGGACAGGATAAATTCACCCCTCCACTTT
NA	NA	TRBV9	TRBJ2-7	12	CASSAGAYEQYF	TGTGCCAGCAGCGCGGGAGCCTACGAGCAGTACTTC
NA	NA	TRBV18	TRBJ2-2	16	CASSRGPISSAGELFF	TGTGCCAGCTCCCGCGGTCCCATCAGTTCCGCCGGGGAGCTGTTTTTT
NA	TRBD2	TRBV9	TRBJ2-3	17	CASSVSGTKASTDTQYF	TGTGCCAGCAGCGTTAGCGGGACAAAAGCTAGCACAGATACGCAGTATTTT
few	NA	TRBV5-1	TRBJ1-2	12	CASRRVGDGYTF	TGCGCCAGCAGGAGGGTCGGAGATGGCTACACCTTC
NA	NA	TRBV5-1	TRBJ1-2	13	CASSLNGNYGYTF	TGCGCCAGCAGCTTGAACGGGAACTATGGCTACACCTTC
once	NA	TRBV19	TRBJ2-7	14	CASSIRESSYEQYF	TGTGCCAGTAGTATAAGGGAGAGCTCCTACGAGCAGTACTTC
NA	NA	TRBV12-3/TRBV12-4	TRBJ2-7	13	CASSFGAYYEQYF	TGTGCCAGCAGTTTTGGTGCGTATTACGAGCAGTACTTC
NA	TRBD2	TRBV27	TRBJ2-3	15	CASRGLAGGEDTQYF	TGTGCCAGCAGAGGACTAGCGGGAGGGGAAGATACGCAGTATTTT
NA	NA	TRBV5-1	TRBJ1-2	17	CASSLEGRDTIRYGYTF	TGCGCCAGCAGCTTGGAGGGGAGGGACACCATTCGCTATGGCTACACCTTC
NA	TRBD2	TRBV27	TRBJ2-1	16	CASSFPGGSTYNEQFF	TGTGCCAGCAGTTTTCCGGGGGGATCTACCTACAATGAGCAGTTCTTC
NA	TRBD1	TRBV5-5	TRBJ2-3	14	CASSLTGISDTQYF	TGTGCCAGCAGCCTGACAGGGATCTCAGATACGCAGTATTTT
NA	TRBD2	TRBV18	TRBJ2-3	15	CASSSLAGITDTQYF	TGTGCCAGCTCGAGCCTAGCGGGTATTACAGATACGCAGTATTTT
once	TRBD1	TRBV5-1	TRBJ2-5	14	CASSPGDSQETQYF	TGCGCCAGCAGCCCCGGGGACAGCCAAGAGACCCAGTACTTC
NA	TRBD2	TRBV9	TRBJ2-3	16	CASSVDRGGAGDTQYF	TGTGCCAGCAGCGTAGACCGCGGGGGGGCAGGGGATACGCAGTATTTT
once	NA	TRBV19	TRBJ1-6	15	CASSAPGLYNSPLHF	TGTGCCAGTAGTGCACCGGGTTTGTATAATTCACCCCTCCACTTT
NA	NA	TRBV21-1	TRBJ2-7	15	CASSKAERRTYEQYF	TGTGCCAGCAGCAAAGCTGAGCGCCGAACCTACGAGCAGTACTTC
NA	NA	TRBV5-1	TRBJ2-7	14	CASKKNDGFYEQYF	TGCGCCAGCAAAAAAAACGACGGGTTCTACGAGCAGTACTTC
NA	TRBD1	TRBV5-1	TRBJ2-5	15	CASSIGQGERETQYF	TGCGCCAGCAGCATAGGACAGGGAGAACGCGAGACCCAGTACTTC
NA	TRBD1	TRBV6-6	TRBJ2-5	15	CASSSGTAGPETQYF	TGTGCCAGCAGTTCGGGGACAGCCGGTCCGGAGACCCAGTACTTC
once	NA	TRBV19	TRBJ2-1	15	CASSTTLSSYNEQFF	TGTGCCAGTAGCACCACTCTAAGCTCCTACAATGAGCAGTTCTTC
NA	TRBD2	TRBV10-3	TRBJ2-3	16	CAIRPGLAGSTDTQYF	TGTGCCATCAGACCGGGACTAGCGGGGAGCACAGATACGCAGTATTTT
NA	NA	TRBV10-1	TRBJ1-1	13	CASSAEKNTEAFF	TGCGCCAGCAGCGCGGAGAAGAACACTGAAGCTTTCTTT
NA	NA	TRBV5-1	TRBJ2-6	15	CASSSGFPGANVLTF	TGCGCCAGCAGCTCAGGGTTCCCCGGGGCCAACGTCCTGACTTTC
NA	TRBD1	TRBV2	TRBJ1-2	13	CASSPGQVFSYTF	TGTGCCAGCAGCCCGGGACAGGTCTTTAGCTACACCTTC
NA	TRBD2	TRBV30	TRBJ2-1	14	CAWTLLAGNNEQFF	TGTGCCTGGACCCTACTAGCGGGGAACAATGAGCAGTTCTTC
NA	NA	TRBV9	TRBJ2-5	15	CASSARGGSLETQYF	TGTGCCAGCAGCGCCCGCGGGGGCAGTTTAGAGACCCAGTACTTC
NA	TRBD1	TRBV4-3	TRBJ2-2	16	CASSQVGTGGTGELFF	TGCGCCAGCAGCCAAGTAGGGACAGGAGGCACCGGGGAGCTGTTTTTT
NA	TRBD1	TRBV7-9	TRBJ1-1	16	CASSFPTGGKDTEAFF	TGTGCCAGCAGCTTCCCGACAGGGGGCAAGGACACTGAAGCTTTCTTT
NA	NA	TRBV11-3	TRBJ2-1	15	CASSLDSVQEYEQFF	TGTGCCAGCAGCTTGGATAGCGTCCAAGAATATGAGCAGTTCTTC
once	TRBD2	TRBV4-1	TRBJ2-7	16	CASSLSGGSSSYEQYF	TGCGCCAGCAGCCTTTCCGGGGGGTCTAGCTCCTACGAGCAGTACTTC
NA	NA	TRBV11-3	TRBJ2-7	15	CASSIQTRNRYEQYF	TGTGCCAGCAGCATCCAGACTCGGAACCGGTACGAGCAGTACTTC
NA	NA	TRBV7-9	TRBJ2-7	14	CASSLEGGAYEQYF	TGTGCCAGCAGCTTAGAAGGGGGGGCGTACGAGCAGTACTTC
once	NA	TRBV30	TRBJ2-2	18	CAWSPIVAGDLGTGELFF	TGTGCCTGGAGCCCAATCGTCGCAGGGGATTTGGGCACCGGGGAGCTGTTTTTT
NA	NA	TRBV7-9	TRBJ1-3	15	CASIPRDFAGNTIYF	TGTGCCAGCATCCCCCGGGACTTTGCTGGAAACACCATATATTTT
NA	NA	TRBV7-9	TRBJ1-4	11	CASSFLGLLFF	TGTGCCAGCAGCTTTTTGGGCCTACTGTTTTTT
NA	TRBD1	TRBV7-6	TRBJ2-3	14	CASSRDSQTDTQYF	TGTGCCAGCAGCCGGGACAGCCAAACGGATACGCAGTATTTT
NA	NA	TRBV4-1	TRBJ1-5	15	CASSQTGTGNQPQHF	TGCGCCAGCAGCCAAACGGGTACAGGGAATCAGCCCCAGCATTTT
NA	TRBD2	TRBV7-2	TRBJ2-3	12	CASTVGGGTQYF	TGTGCCAGCACTGTGGGGGGGGGTACGCAGTATTTT
NA	TRBD1	TRBV5-4	TRBJ1-2	14	CASSSQQGAHGYTF	TGTGCCAGCAGCTCCCAACAGGGGGCACATGGCTACACCTTC
NA	NA	TRBV30	TRBJ1-6	13	CAWRGRAFLTLHF	TGTGCCTGGAGGGGCAGGGCATTCCTTACCCTCCACTTT
once	TRBD1	TRBV5-1	TRBJ2-7	16	CASSSTGTGIAYEQYF	TGCGCCAGCAGCTCCACCGGGACAGGGATTGCCTACGAGCAGTACTTC
NA	NA	TRBV4-1	TRBJ1-2	12	CASSQPDYGYTF	TGCGCCAGCAGCCAACCGGACTATGGCTACACCTTC
NA	NA	TRBV10-3	TRBJ1-5	13	CATHSDRNQPQHF	TGTGCCACTCACTCAGACAGAAATCAGCCCCAGCATTTT
NA	TRBD2	TRBV6-2/TRBV6-3	TRBJ2-5	16	CASSYLAGGPRETQYF	TGTGCCAGCAGTTACCTAGCGGGGGGGCCTCGGGAGACCCAGTACTTC
once	TRBD1	TRBV10-2	TRBJ2-7	13	CASRGQGPYEQYF	TGCGCCAGCAGGGGACAGGGTCCCTACGAGCAGTACTTC
NA	NA	TRBV19	TRBJ1-2	13	CASSSLQGVGYTF	TGTGCCAGTAGTTCACTACAGGGTGTAGGCTACACCTTC
NA	TRBD2	TRBV7-9	TRBJ2-7	16	CASSASSGLSSYEQYF	TGTGCCAGCAGCGCCTCTAGCGGGCTGAGCTCCTACGAGCAGTACTTC
NA	NA	TRBV3-1/TRBV3-2	TRBJ2-3	15	CASSEEFAGRDTQYF	TGTGCCAGCAGCGAAGAGTTTGCGGGGAGGGATACGCAGTATTTT